This T cell receptor beta chain was documented in a study of cytomegalovirus exposure and HLA in healthy donors. To note about this clone: Its cognate antigen is unknown.

Study-level results: Most sequenced TCRs were rare (though some public TCRs occurred in many donors).

The PCR ran on 60 Vbeta and 13 Jbeta primers. In the original processing: The authors later counted roughly 77 million unique TCR beta chains, approximately 12 million of them shared. Libraries were prepared by immunoSEQ multiplex PCR; TCRdb keeps only in-frame clonotypes and omits some of them. V and J calls and clone size are given by that table; D and trimming were obtained from the DNA. The data contain about 200,000 clones, more than 80% of them singletons. The germline V gene has CDR1 SEHNR and CDR2 FQNEAQ (reference sequence). Trimming shortened V by 3 bases and J by 1 base, and 18 bases separated the two germline ends. This CDR3 has 17 amino acids.

Sequencing was performed on PBMCs. The V gene is TRBV7-9, the J gene TRBJ2-5; TRBD2 might be the D (7 bases). This receptor was identified in a man younger than 40 in good health and CMV-seronegative. The CDR3 protein is CASSFFGGGVSQETQYF. CDR3 DNA sequence: TGTGCCAGCAGCTTCTTTGGAGGGGGGGTGAGCCAAGAGACCCAGTACTTC.